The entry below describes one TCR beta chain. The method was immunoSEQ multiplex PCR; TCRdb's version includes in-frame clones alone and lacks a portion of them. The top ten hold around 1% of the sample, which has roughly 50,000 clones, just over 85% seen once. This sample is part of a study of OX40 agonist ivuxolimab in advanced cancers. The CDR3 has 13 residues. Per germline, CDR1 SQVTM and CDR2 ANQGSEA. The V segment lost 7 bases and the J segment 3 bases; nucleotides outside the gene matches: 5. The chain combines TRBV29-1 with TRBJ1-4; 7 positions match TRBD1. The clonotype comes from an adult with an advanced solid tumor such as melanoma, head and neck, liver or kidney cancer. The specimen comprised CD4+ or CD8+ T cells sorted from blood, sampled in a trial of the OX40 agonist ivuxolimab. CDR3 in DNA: TGCAGCGCCGAACAGGGGTCTAATGAAAAACTGTTTTTT. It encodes CSAEQGSNEKLFF.